The present T cell receptor beta chain was sequenced within a study of spatial heterogeneity in lung cancer. This clonotype was seen a few times. Described time point: blood at routine non-recurrence follow-up after resection. V was clipped by 3 bases and J by 2 bases; unmatched bases: 7. The CDR3 contains 15 residues. Germline CDR1 reads LGHNA; CDR2 reads YSLEER. MiXCR, applied by TCRdb to the 5' RACE reads, yields one record per CDR3 protein. The table shows 20,000 to 25,000 distinct CDR3 sequences, with 9% to 10% occurring only once. J is TRBJ2-7 and V is TRBV4-3, with 7 bases matching TRBD2. The TCR sequence derives from a male donor with early-stage non-small cell lung cancer. The sequencing used PBMCs, collected at follow-up. This CDR3 reads CASSHGTRGAYEQYF. The DNA of the CDR3 is TGCGCCAGCAGCCACGGCACTCGGGGGGCCTACGAGCAGTACTTC.